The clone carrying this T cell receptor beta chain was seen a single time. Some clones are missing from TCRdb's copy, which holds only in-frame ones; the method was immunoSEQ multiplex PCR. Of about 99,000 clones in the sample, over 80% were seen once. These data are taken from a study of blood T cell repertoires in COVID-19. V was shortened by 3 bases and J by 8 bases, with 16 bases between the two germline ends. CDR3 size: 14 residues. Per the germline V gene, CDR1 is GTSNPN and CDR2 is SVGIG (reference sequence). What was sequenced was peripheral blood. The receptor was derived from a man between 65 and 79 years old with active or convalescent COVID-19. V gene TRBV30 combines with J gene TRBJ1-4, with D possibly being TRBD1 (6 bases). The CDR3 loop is CAWSRDTRGEKLFF. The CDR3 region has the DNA TGTGCCTGGAGCCGGGACACCCGCGGGGAAAAACTGTTTTTT.